This T cell receptor (beta chain) was retrieved from a study of cytomegalovirus exposure and HLA in healthy donors (dated by TCRdb to the late 2010s). Describing the broader study: An earlier analysis of about 560 of the donors reported about 280 Gb of sequence data and 95 million to 120 million unique TCR beta sequences obtained from approximately 180 million T cells. HLA typing covered class I and class II loci at four-digit resolution. Every repertoire in the discovery cohort had been generated on one and the same sequencing platform. Several DR-DQ haplotypes were handled as single units for association and clustering because linkage in the cohort was strong. To study patterns of TCR occurrence, a later analysis re-analyzed previously published TCR beta repertoires from 650 to 750 donors and added high-resolution HLA genotyping. An early release covering roughly 640 HLA-typed donors comprised approximately 290 gigabases of sequencing data and tens of millions of unique TCR sequences. The genetic ancestry cluster associated with self-reported Caucasian donors included 81% of the 300 to 400 genotyped donors. A later genetic analysis used genome-wide SNP genotypes for about three fifths of the 666 donors, treating that subset as a discovery cohort. In the later analysis, no new phenotypic data were used to find candidate immune exposures; instead, reliance was placed on TCR beta sequences and their occurrence across donors. Donor age, sex, ethnicity and CMV serostatus were compiled alongside the repertoire data. Using immunosequencing, the study profiled T cell repertoires from about 620 subjects and related those repertoires to cytomegalovirus serostatus. In an earlier analysis of about 590 of the donors, high-throughput TCR beta sequencing was used to judge whether each TCR beta V gene segment behaved as functional or pseudogenic. In addition to the first cohort of roughly 700 subjects, a separate validation cohort of approximately 130 different subjects was used. Typing coverage varied by locus: about 620-630 donors for A, B, C, DRB1 and DQB1; about 520 for DQA1; more than 600 for DPA1; 450 to 480 for DPB1. The aim of the study was to test whether cataloging public T cell receptors could identify signatures of past pathogen exposure. Among around 400 genotyped donors of the cohort, an average of around 250,000 unique TCR beta nucleotide sequences was sequenced per donor, of which 15% to 20% were non-productive. The study combined high-throughput TCR immunosequencing, statistical association of individual TCRs with disease status, and machine learning to predict cytomegalovirus infection status.

The research as a whole found: Compared with equally common non-associated chains, HLA-associated TCR beta chains in a later analysis were more clonally expanded and had lower generation probabilities. Specific HLA alleles were associated with 16,951 TCR beta sequences at a false discovery rate of 0.05 in a later analysis. The study listed over 150 TCR beta chains as associated with cytomegalovirus. A further reported finding was that TCR beta sequences accurately predicted the HLA-A and HLA-B alleles for most subjects in the first cohort. An association between a missense DCLRE1C variant and V-gene and J-gene trimming of TCR beta chains was found in a later genetic analysis and replicated in an independent cohort. Some IMGT-functional V segments, including TRBV6-2 and TRBV6-3, could not be told apart with the 87-base-pair reads, so those segments were excluded. A cluster of highly shared sequence variants was judged likely to represent a technical artifact of the sequencing pipeline. In a later analysis, TCR association rates were found to vary across HLA loci, with the most associated TCRs seen for DRB1 alleles and the fewest for HLA-C alleles. Broadly in line with IMGT annotations, most TCR beta V segments showed up in productive rearrangements about 87% or about 30% of the time in an earlier analysis of a few hundred of the donors. Because HLA typing was unavailable for some donors at each locus, only the typed subset was used in association tests. In a later analysis, most CMV-associated TCR beta chains were found to appear HLA-restricted, with HLA associations seemingly driven largely by CMV exposure. A later analysis reported that several top co-occurrence clusters appeared linked to parvovirus B19, influenza, CMV and Epstein-Barr virus. The cohort was sequenced for TCR beta chains only, and without alpha or paired-chain data the features that could be detected were limited. Most TCR sequences were seen in very few donors, while some public TCRs were found in many individuals. Presence/absence analyses assumed roughly uniform sequencing depth across donors, an assumption that may not hold. According to the authors, the approach could potentially be generalized to other disease states and immunological phenotypes. Cytomegalovirus status was reported to be diagnosed by the classifier with high specificity and sensitivity in both the original and validation cohorts. In vitro tests confirmed that a few of the cytomegalovirus-associated TCR beta chains recognize cytomegalovirus antigens. Correlated functional status among segregating V segments might be attributable to linkage disequilibrium, but an unknown experimental factor could not be ruled out. Because counts were too low, more than 15 rarely observed V segments, including chromosome 9 orphons, were left out of the earlier analysis of 587 of the donors. A later genetic analysis reported fewer N-insertions in productive TCRs among donors in an Asian-associated ancestry cluster than the roughly 690-donor mean. Immune exposure information for the cohort was limited to CMV serostatus. When HLA alleles, especially DR and DQ, strongly co-occurred, TCR associations were difficult to assign to individual alleles.

As to this clone: Its cognate antigen has yet to be identified.

V is cut by 0 bases and J by 0 bases, and the space between the germline ends is 9 bases. The germline V gene supplies CDR1 MNHNS and CDR2 SASEGT. The CDR3 numbers 16 residues from cysteine through phenylalanine. Just CDR3 DNA is preserved here, 48 bases in frame from base 1. Library preparation was by the immunoSEQ multiplex PCR assay. A mixture of 60 forward primers for TCR Vbeta segments and 13 reverse primers for TCR Jbeta segments was used in the multiplex PCR. A multiplex PCR assay on genomic DNA amplified the CDR3 region of rearranged TCR beta genes. The amplified TCR beta libraries were sequenced on the Illumina HiSeq System as 87-base-pair reads. Concerning the study's data processing: A later analysis tallied some 79 million unique TCR beta chains across the 650 to 750 repertoires, and 10 million to 11 million of those chains were shared by two or more donors. To remove PCR and sequencing errors, raw reads were error-corrected and collapsed into unique sequences using a nearest-neighbor algorithm that merged closely related sequences. To assign V, D and J gene segments, CDR3 sequences were aligned to IMGT reference sequences. For a sequence to be retained, at least a six-nucleotide match to both a V gene segment and a J gene segment was required. A rearrangement counted as productive if the CDR3 had no stop codons and remained in frame with V and J, and every other rearrangement counted as non-productive. CDR3 was defined according to IMGT convention as the region running from the second conserved V-encoded cysteine to the conserved J-encoded phenylalanine. The earlier analysis of a few hundred of the donors excluded sequences that lacked an unambiguous match to a single V gene segment. In an earlier analysis of 587 of the donors, V segments were called functional above 56.7% productive rearrangements and were called segregating when the between-donor standard deviation exceeded 5%. To diagnose cytomegalovirus status from the catalog of TCR beta chain sequences, a statistical classification framework was built. A later analysis assigned V and J genes by comparing TCR nucleotide sequences with IMGT/GENE-DB human TR gene sequences. In a later analysis, CDR3 sequences and most-parsimonious VDJ recombination scenarios were assigned using the TCRdist pipeline. In a later analysis, each TCR beta chain was defined by its CDR3 amino acid sequence together with its V-gene family, and reads lacking a unique V-gene family were excluded. In a later analysis, approximately 590 highly shared, low-generation-probability nucleotide sequences were removed to address suspected cross-contamination and a sequencing artifact. In a later analysis, a clonal expansion index for each public chain was calculated from normalized within-repertoire ranks of inferred template counts. Generation probabilities in a later analysis came from a VDJ recombination model fitted to out-of-frame rearrangements, and those results were checked against IGoR. Hypergeometric tests were used in a later analysis to score TCR-TCR, TCR-HLA and TCR-CMV co-occurrence, with a repertoire-size bias correction applied to the TCR pairs. A later analysis estimated false discovery rates by permuting HLA or CMV assignments 20 times. In a later analysis, co-occurring TCRs were grouped with DBSCAN, and TCRdist sequence similarity was added when clustering was performed within HLA-allele-positive subsets. Repertoires with fewer than 30,000 or more than 120,000 public chains, plus five repertoires with anomalous nucleotide sharing, were excluded from co-occurrence clustering. Imported from immuneACCESS, the table was reduced by TCRdb to in-frame sequences with V and J called. These copies leave out some clones; in studies compared against another copy, an unresolved V gene accounts for under half, and the cause of the remainder is not known. That table supplies the V and J calls and clone size; D and trimming were determined from the DNA. In this sample's table one finds 150,000 to 200,000 clones. The ten largest clones represent roughly 1.3% of the sample.

The cohort consisted of 600 to 750 healthy bone marrow donors. Cohort members were all nominally healthy when sampled, although unrecorded immune exposures were likely present. The donor tested CMV seronegative, placing the donor among the 350 or so seronegative members of the cohort. A peripheral blood sample was collected from each donor, and TCR beta sequencing was performed on peripheral blood mononuclear cells. Genomic DNA was extracted from the blood cell samples with the Qiagen DNeasy Blood Extraction Kit. Material: PBMCs. The chain is assembled from TRBV6-1 and TRBJ1-5; TRBD1 is a weak D gene call, 6 bases matching. The clonotype comes from a woman aged 55 to 70 in good health and CMV-seronegative. The CDR3 region: CASSEARGNSNQPQHF. The sequence in DNA is TGTGCCAGCAGTGAAGCAAGGGGGAATAGCAATCAGCCCCAGCATTTT.